This TCR beta chain was identified during a study of identical twins (dated by TCRdb to 2016 to 2017). Looking at the study overall: To test whether fetal clonotypes persist, this study deep-sequenced TCR alpha and beta repertoires from monozygotic twins, from unrelated adults of various ages, and from cord blood. To rule out contamination, replicate twin experiments were performed at different times with different library preparation protocols. Overall study results and their limits: In monozygotic twins, out-of-frame TCR alpha sharing was systematically underestimated by recombination models, although the models agreed with sharing between unrelated individuals. Abundant cord blood beta clonotypes carried fewer insertions; young adult naive repertoires showed a weaker similar trend, while memory repertoires showed none. Compared with coincidental sharing between unrelated individuals, out-of-frame TCR alpha sequences shared between twins showed an excess of sequences with low generation probability. Because the same donors could not be followed over many years, the conclusions relied on cross-sectional statistical analysis. Zero-insertion analyses could be partly confounded by invariant T cells such as MAIT and iNKT, though diverse VJ usage argued against such confounding for most clonotypes. Excess twin sharing in beta out-of-frame sequences was weaker because fewer shared sequences lowered the signal-to-noise ratio.

Note on this clonotype: Which antigen it targets is not known. The sample holds no much larger clone one base away, and base qualities are not on file.

The library was made by 5' RACE. Sequencing relied on an Illumina HiSeq 2000. A universal primer binding site was added through template switching, and the final cDNA carried a unique molecular identifier so that TCR cDNA molecules could be counted accurately. Specific primers in the conserved constant-segment region were used to synthesize first-strand cDNA for TCR alpha and beta chains. To control for contamination, each cDNA library was double barcoded with a SMART-Mk sample barcode plus Illumina barcodes. Two successive PCR steps introduced TruSeq adapter sequences along with Illumina sample barcodes. The Illumina HiSeq platform was used with custom primers to sequence TCR alpha and beta cDNA libraries. In the authors' own workflow: MiGEC processed the raw reads to extract unique molecular identifiers, while MiXCR was used to determine the CDR3 positions. Recombination models were inferred per individual with the repgenHMM and IGoR tools using an EM algorithm. The analysis of shared clonotypes was done with the tcR package in R, with sharing normalized by the product of cloneset sizes. To study raw recombination free of thymic and clonal selection effects, out-of-frame nonproductive sequences were analyzed. TCRdb redid the processing of the public reads, applying fastp at Q25 and MiXCR, and retained in-frame beta chains. Entries that share a CDR3 protein sequence are merged under the most common genes and DNA. The V and J calls and clone size come from TCRdb's table, not from the authors' own analysis. In all, the sample holds roughly 720,000 distinct CDR3 sequences, and 15% to 20% of those were seen once. About an eighth of the sample is held by the ten biggest clonotypes.

Every donor in the study was a healthy Caucasian. The twin cohort consisted of three pairs of female monozygotic twins, all aged roughly 18 to 29 years. Peripheral blood mononuclear cells were used as the source from which RNA for TCR libraries was isolated. From the cysteine up to the phenylalanine, the CDR3 has a length of 15 residues. The only DNA kept is the CDR3, 45 bases in frame from the first base. The germline V gene supplies CDR1 LGHNA and CDR2 YSLEER. Relative to germline, V is missing 4 bases and J is missing 5 bases, with 7 bases of the junction outside any gene match. These data also formed part of another study, on T cells expressing NK-cell markers. The second investigation adds: Eight or nine donors provided sorted CD3+CD56+NKG2C+, CD3+CD56+NKG2C- and CD3+CD56-NKG2C+ T-cell subsets, whose TCR beta-chain repertoires were profiled. Of the eight sequenced donors, seven were found to be HCMV-seropositive and one was found to be HCMV-seronegative. In several experiments an anti-gammadeltaTCR antibody was added to restrict sorting to alphabetaTCR-expressing T cells. In roughly six donors, the dominant CD3+CD56+NKG2C+ clonotypes were among the top 10 CD8+ clonotypes and accounted for 1.0-7.0% of CD8+ T cells. Those dominant clonotypes were again the most abundant among CD3+CD56-NKG2C+ cells in a handful of donors, at about 25-65%. It remained unclear whether the expanded NKG2C-expressing T cell clones were specific for HCMV antigens. All eight donors whose samples were sequenced were randomly selected healthy volunteers, three of them men and five women. A commercial ELISA kit detecting HCMV-specific IgG in serum was used to determine HCMV serostatus. For a handful of donors, unsorted PBMC were also used to sequence bulk peripheral blood T-cell repertoires. MIGEC was used to demultiplex reads and group reads by UMI, and MiTCR was used to assemble and quantify clonotypes. To remove erroneous sequences, TCR cDNA sequences were retained only when supported by two or more reads. The tcR package was used for downstream repertoire analysis, and clonotypes were matched between fractions using CDR3 nucleotide sequence together with V segment. VDJmatch was used to annotate antigen specificity against VDJdb, with one amino acid substitution in CDR3 allowed.

The sequence was collected from a young woman in good health. Material for sequencing was PBMCs. This receptor chain uses TRBV4-3 and TRBJ2-2; 7 of the junction bases match TRBD2. The CDR3 reads CASSRASGGTGELFF. In nucleotide form, the sequence is TGCGCCAGCAGCCGGGCTTCCGGGGGGACCGGGGAGCTGTTTTTT.